The 28 T cell receptor beta chains in this list originate from one sample, sequenced in a study of blood T cell repertoires in COVID-19. Libraries were prepared by immunoSEQ multiplex PCR; TCRdb keeps only in-frame clonotypes and omits some of them. This sample yields about 240,000 clones, of which 80% to 90% are seen a single time; 5.5% to 6.5% belongs to the top ten. The sample comprised peripheral blood. All receptors derive from a man aged 55 to 70 with acute or convalescent COVID-19.

This clone showed up just once. This rearrangement joins TRBV10-1 to TRBJ2-2; tentatively, D is TRBD1 (6 bases). Germline lookup yields CDR1 WNHNN and CDR2 SYGVQD (reference sequence). The CDR3 loop spans 14 amino acids. The V end was cut by 8 bases, the J end by 9 bases, with 19 bases between. The CDR3 is CASPTDRRHRELFF. The CDR3 nucleotides are TGCGCCAGCCCCACAGACAGGAGGCACCGGGAGCTGTTTTTT.

The genes are TRBV2 and TRBJ2-1; 12 bases are a match to TRBD2. Germline lookup yields CDR1 SNHLY and CDR2 FYNNEI. This CDR3 is built from 15 residues. V trimming: 5 bases; J trimming: 12 bases; junction bases outside the gene matches: 11. DNA of the CDR3: TGTGCCAGCAGTCGGACTAGCGGGACGTCGGGGTTGCAGTTCTTC. Its protein product is CASSRTSGTSGLQFF. Filled out from reference TRBV2 and TRBJ2-1, the complete variable domain reads EPEVTQTPSHQVTQMGQEVILRCVPISNHLYFYWYRQILGQKVEFLVSFYNNEISEKSEIFDDQFSVERPDGSNFTLKIRSTKLEDSAMYFCASSRTSGTSGLQFFGPGTRLTVL.

The rearrangement uses TRBV2 and TRBJ2-1; D uncertain. The CDR3 is 12 residues long. Trimming pared 5 bases from V and 7 bases from J, leaving 9 bases between. CDR1 and CDR2 (germline): SNHLY, FYNNEI. CDR3 nucleotides: TGTGCCAGCAGTCGGAGCCAGAATGAGCAGTTCTTC. The encoded protein is CASSRSQNEQFF. Filled out from reference TRBV2 and TRBJ2-1, the complete variable domain reads EPEVTQTPSHQVTQMGQEVILRCVPISNHLYFYWYRQILGQKVEFLVSFYNNEISEKSEIFDDQFSVERPDGSNFTLKIRSTKLEDSAMYFCASSRSQNEQFFGPGTRLTVL.

V usage is TRBV2 and J usage is TRBJ2-7; 8 bases are a match to TRBD1. The CDR3 is made up of 14 amino acids. Trimming at V came to 8 bases and at J to 0 bases, leaving 6 bases not matched to a gene. Per the germline V gene, CDR1 is SNHLY and CDR2 is FYNNEI. The CDR3 sequence: CASGMDRVSYEQYF. The CDR3 DNA is TGTGCCAGCGGTATGGACAGGGTCTCCTACGAGCAGTACTTC.

This clone was observed a few times. The V call is TRBV3-1 (or the pseudogene TRBV3-2), the J call TRBJ2-7; a possible D gene is TRBD1 (5 bases). This CDR3 has 13 residues. From germline, CDR1 is LGHDT and CDR2 YNNKEL (reference sequence). V was clipped by 4 bases and J by 1 base, with 8 bases between them. The CDR3 spells CASSLRQSYEQYF. Written as DNA, the CDR3 is TGTGCCAGCAGCCTCCGACAGTCCTACGAGCAGTACTTC.

The V gene is TRBV19, the J gene TRBJ2-4, with 7 bases matching TRBD1. The CDR3 has 16 amino acids. Germline CDR1 and CDR2: LNHDA and SQIVND (reference sequence). After removal of 4 bases from V and 0 bases from J, the junction contained 6 bases not matched to a gene. CDR3 DNA sequence: TGTGCCAGTAGTACTGTGGGACAGTTAGCCAAAAACATTCAGTACTTC. Translated, it gives CASSTVGQLAKNIQYF. Drawing the rest from reference TRBV19 and TRBJ2-4, the complete variable domain is DGGITQSPKYLFRKEGQNVTLSCEQNLNHDAMYWYRQDPGQGLRLIYYSQIVNDFQKGDIAEGYSVSREKKESFPLTVTSAQKNPTAFYLCASSTVGQLAKNIQYFGAGTRLSVL.

The genes are TRBV5-1 and TRBJ2-5, with 10 bases that match TRBD1. The CDR3 totals 18 residues. The junction had 10 bases not matched to a gene; V was cut back by 0 bases and J by 2 bases. Per germline, CDR1 SGHRS and CDR2 YFSETQ. CDR3 DNA: TGCGCCAGCAGCTTGGGGATTCGGACAGGGGGGCAACAAGAGACCCAGTACTTC. It is translated as CASSLGIRTGGQQETQYF.

The J gene is TRBJ1-4, the V gene TRBV3-1 (or the pseudogene TRBV3-2); the D is unclear. V lost 4 bases, J lost 7 bases, and 10 bases lay in between. CDR3 length: 13 amino acids. Germline V gene data show CDR1 as LGHDT and CDR2 as YNNKEL (reference sequence). The CDR3 region has the DNA TGTGCCAGCAGCCCAGGTATACGTGAAAAACTGTTTTTT. Translating it yields CASSPGIREKLFF.

This chain links TRBV19 with TRBJ2-7; D unresolved. The ends were cut back, 1 base at V and 2 bases at J, with 6 bases in the middle. This CDR3 is built from 13 residues. CDR1 and CDR2 from the germline V gene are LNHDA and SQIVND (reference sequence). In DNA, the CDR3 is TGTGCCAGTAGTATAGGTGCAGCCTACGAGCAGTACTTC. It yields the protein CASSIGAAYEQYF.

This clone was seen a few times. The gene calls are TRBV27 and TRBJ1-6; 9 nucleotides match TRBD1. Trimming cost V 7 bases and J 7 bases; bases outside gene matches: 8. The CDR3 has 15 amino acids. The germline CDR1 and CDR2 sequences are MNHEY and SMNVEV (reference sequence). The CDR3 bases are TGTGCCAGCACCCCAGGAGGACAGGGGAATTCACCCCTCCACTTT. As protein: CASTPGGQGNSPLHF.

V gene TRBV5-1 combines with J gene TRBJ2-7; 9 positions agree with TRBD1. Germline trimming cut 6 bases from V and 2 bases from J; bases unmatched to any gene: 15. CDR1 is SGHRS and CDR2 is YFSETQ in the germline V gene. The CDR3 is 17 residues long. CDR3 coding DNA: TGCGCCAGCACTCCAAGCTCAGGGACAGGGCCTACCTACGAGCAGTACTTC. It is translated as CASTPSSGTGPTYEQYF.

The chain has TRBV5-1 and TRBJ2-1, with 8 nucleotides matching TRBD1. V shed 5 bases and J 9 bases; nucleotides not matched to a gene: 13. Looked up from germline, CDR1 is SGHRS and CDR2 is YFSETQ. The CDR3 is 15 residues long. The CDR3 sequence is CASSYKLQGVSEQFF. Here the CDR3 DNA reads TGCGCCAGCAGTTATAAGTTACAGGGGGTGAGTGAGCAGTTCTTC.

The sample holds many counts of this clone. The chain uses TRBV13 and TRBJ1-4; D is ambiguous. This CDR3 is built from 16 residues. V gave up 5 bases and J gave up 6 bases, with 19 bases separating them. CDR1 and CDR2 from the germline V gene are PRHDT and FYEKMQ (reference sequence). CDR3 amino acids: CASSLGRGGRDEKLFF. The CDR3 nucleotides are TGTGCCAGCAGCCTTGGCCGTGGAGGGAGGGATGAAAAACTGTTTTTT.

This sequence joins TRBV28 and TRBJ1-4; D not certain. The CDR3 has 15 amino acids. The ends were cut back, 6 bases at V and 1 base at J, with 12 bases in the middle. The germline CDR1 and CDR2 sequences are MDHEN and SYDVKM. Here the CDR3 DNA reads TGTGCCAGCAGGGTTCCGGGGAGAACTAATGAAAAACTGTTTTTT. Protein: CASRVPGRTNEKLFF.

This chain joins TRBV27 and TRBJ1-2, with a weak D call TRBD1 (5 bases). Germline assignment: CDR1 MNHEY and CDR2 SMNVEV (reference sequence). This CDR3 region has 14 residues. The V gene lost 3 bases and the J gene lost 7 bases, with 15 bases spanning the gap. The CDR3 DNA sequence: TGTGCCAGCAGTTTGGGGGGTAGTCGCTCTGGCTACACCTTC. This codes for CASSLGGSRSGYTF.

This chain links TRBV27 with TRBJ2-7, with D possibly matching TRBD2 (5 bases). From germline, CDR1 is MNHEY and CDR2 SMNVEV (reference sequence). CDR3 size: 16 residues. The V end lost 1 base, the J end lost 5 bases, and 18 bases lay between the germline ends. The CDR3 loop reads CASSLYSKTIADEQYF. Written as DNA, the CDR3 is TGTGCCAGCAGTTTATATTCTAAGACTATCGCTGACGAGCAGTACTTC.

The CDR3 loop is CASSPGTGESDTQYF. CDR3 nucleotide sequence: TGTGCCAGCAGCCCCGGGACAGGGGAATCAGATACGCAGTATTTT. The chain combines TRBV9 with TRBJ2-3; 10 nucleotides line up with TRBD1. Germline values: CDR1 SGDLS, CDR2 YYNGEE. V shed 4 bases, J shed 4 bases, and the junction held 6 bases outside the gene matches. The CDR3 runs 15 residues. The full variable domain, rest sourced from reference TRBV9 and TRBJ2-3, is DSGVTQTPKHLITATGQRVTLRCSPRSGDLSVYWYQQSLDQGLQFLIQYYNGEERAKGNILERFSAQQFPDLHSELNLSSLELGDSALYFCASSPGTGESDTQYFGPGTRLTVL.

The rearrangement links TRBV11-2 to TRBJ1-5, with a tentative D call TRBD1 (5 bases). Germline V gives CDR1 SGHAT, CDR2 FQNNGV. Between the trimmed V and J ends, which lost 5 bases and 4 bases, there was a span of 15 bases. The CDR3 has 15 residues. This CDR3 reads CASSQDVGGNQPQHF. Here the CDR3 DNA reads TGTGCCAGCAGCCAGGACGTGGGGGGGAATCAGCCCCAGCATTTT.

The chain joins TRBV24-1 to TRBJ2-7; the D gene is possibly TRBD2 (5 bases). The CDR3 has 13 amino acids. V was cut by 0 bases and J by 4 bases, with 6 bases left in between. Germline V gene sequence: CDR1 KGHDR, CDR2 SFDVKD. The CDR3 protein is CATSDLTGYEQYF. DNA for the CDR3: TGTGCCACCAGTGATTTGACGGGGTACGAGCAGTACTTC.

CDR3 region: CATSDGYRGPASPLHF. The CDR3 DNA is TGTGCCACCAGTGATGGATACAGGGGGCCAGCTTCACCCCTCCACTTT. This rearrangement joins TRBV24-1 to TRBJ1-6; 9 bases match TRBD1. CDR1 and CDR2 from the germline V gene are KGHDR and SFDVKD. This CDR3 has 16 amino acids. The trim removed 3 bases at V and 9 bases at J, leaving 8 bases unmatched.

CDR3 bases: TGCGCCAGCAGCCGGGGAGGAGGAACCTACAATGAGCAGTTCTTC. Translated, it gives CASSRGGGTYNEQFF. V usage is TRBV5-1 and J usage is TRBJ2-1, with D possibly matching TRBD2 (6 bases). CDR1 SGHRS and CDR2 YFSETQ come from the germline V gene. The length of the CDR3 is 15 residues. Trimming pared 4 bases from V and 2 bases from J, leaving 13 bases between.

With regard to this clone: The junction departs from germline at one end; a sequencing error may be responsible. J is TRBJ2-7 and V is TRBV6-2 or TRBV6-3; no clear D gene. This CDR3 has 12 amino acids. The V gene's germline CDR1 is MNHEY and CDR2 SVGEGT. The CDR3 protein is CASSSSGRVQDF. CDR3 bases: TGTGCCAGCAGTTCCTCGGGCCGAGTCCAAGACTTC.

The CDR3 nucleotides are TGCGCCAGCAGCCAAGTCAGCTATGGCTACACCTTC. Its translation: CASSQVSYGYTF. This chain links TRBV4-1 with TRBJ1-2; D not resolved. This CDR3 has 12 amino acids. Trimming took off 1 base at V and 4 bases at J, with 4 bases between the two ends. CDR1 and CDR2 (germline): MGHRA, YSYEKL.

The chain has TRBV2 and TRBJ2-7, with D possibly being TRBD2 (6 bases). The CDR3 has 14 amino acids. CDR1 SNHLY and CDR2 FYNNEI come from the germline V gene. The V gene lost 6 bases and the J gene lost 1 base, with 13 bases spanning the gap. CDR3 sequence: CASSPAGGSYEQYF. The DNA of the CDR3 is TGTGCCAGCAGCCCCGCCGGGGGATCCTACGAGCAGTACTTC.

The CDR3 loop is CASSLANRAVDTEAFF. In DNA form, the CDR3 reads TGTGCCAGCAGCTTAGCCAACAGGGCGGTCGACACTGAAGCTTTCTTT. The gene calls are TRBV7-9 and TRBJ1-1; a weak D match, TRBD1 (6 bases). The CDR3 runs to 16 residues. Per germline, CDR1 SEHNR and CDR2 FQNEAQ (reference sequence). Deletions cut 0 bases from V and 3 bases from J, with 14 bases between.

The gene calls are TRBV28 and TRBJ1-5, with TRBD1 matching 9 bases. V was pared by 5 bases and J by 6 bases, with 2 bases of the junction left unmatched. The CDR3 consists of 13 residues. Germline V lookup: CDR1 MDHEN, CDR2 SYDVKM. DNA of the CDR3: TGTGCCAGCAGTGGGACAGGGCTTCAGCCCCAGCATTTT. This translates into CASSGTGLQPQHF.

Comment on this clone: Since no conserved phenylalanine or tryptophan closes the CDR3, a read error is the likely cause. The DNA is left out, because the CDR3 cannot be placed on it with certainty; the CDR3 is given as TCRdb lists it. The chain recombines TRBV6-6 with TRBJ1-2; the table's D call TRBD1 went unverified against the DNA. Germline V CDR1 and CDR2: MNHNY, SVGAGI (reference sequence). The CDR3 spans 13 residues, counting both ends. The CDR3 sequence is CASSYSEQSMATG.

This chain uses TRBV15 with TRBJ2-2, with D possibly matching TRBD1 (7 bases). Germline CDR1 is LNHNV and CDR2 is YYDKDF (reference sequence). The CDR3 contains 16 residues. Trimming shortened V by 6 bases and J by 2 bases, and 16 bases separated the two germline ends. CDR3 in DNA: TGTGCCACCAGTACGAACAGGGGACTTAACACCGGGGAGCTGTTTTTT. The encoded protein is CATSTNRGLNTGELFF.